These 6 T cell receptor beta chains originate from one sample sequenced in a study of blood T cell repertoires in COVID-19. Method: immunoSEQ multiplex PCR; TCRdb's copy keeps in-frame clones and lacks some. The sample includes 200,000 or so clones, more than 65% seen only once; the top ten take 7% to 9%. The sequencing input was PBMCs or T cells enriched from blood (not recorded which). Receptors originate from a man in his forties or fifties who had recovered from COVID-19.

This chain joins TRBV4-1 and TRBJ1-4; D is unclear. Trimming cost V 0 bases and J 0 bases, with 8 bases left between them. This CDR3 region has 16 residues. Germline V CDR1 and CDR2: MGHRA, YSYEKL. The CDR3 loop is CASSQDQASTNEKLFF. CDR3 bases: TGCGCCAGCAGCCAAGATCAGGCATCAACTAATGAAAAACTGTTTTTT.

The J gene is TRBJ2-7, the V gene TRBV5-1; D may be TRBD1 (6 bases). Trimming removed 1 base from V and 5 bases from J, with 16 bases in between. The germline CDR1 and CDR2 sequences are SGHRS and YFSETQ. The length of the CDR3 is 15 residues. The CDR3 DNA reads TGCGCCAGCAGCTTGCCAACAGGGTTTGGTGACGAGCAGTACTTC. Translating gives CASSLPTGFGDEQYF.

The V gene is TRBV27, the J gene TRBJ1-2; 8 bases map to TRBD1. With V trimmed by 5 bases and J by 2 bases, 4 bases remained unmatched. Germline lookup yields CDR1 MNHEY and CDR2 SMNVEV (reference sequence). The CDR3 loop spans 14 amino acids. In DNA form, the CDR3 reads TGTGCCAGCAGTCGGACAGGGTCCAACTATGGCTACACCTTC. It specifies CASSRTGSNYGYTF.

V usage is TRBV2 and J usage is TRBJ2-5, with D uncertain. Trimming pared 3 bases from V and 1 base from J, leaving 6 bases between. Germline CDR1 is SNHLY and CDR2 is FYNNEI. CDR3 length: 13 amino acids. As DNA, the CDR3 is TGTGCCAGCAGTGACCGGGTCCAAGAGACCCAGTACTTC. Its translation: CASSDRVQETQYF.

The chain uses TRBV12-3 or TRBV12-4 and TRBJ2-7, with 10 nucleotides matching TRBD1. This CDR3 spans 13 amino acids. Trimming cost V 7 bases and J 9 bases; bases outside gene matches: 9. The CDR3 nucleotides are TGTGCCAGCACCCGGGACAGGGGCTTCGGGCAGTACTTC. This gives the protein CASTRDRGFGQYF.

The rearrangement joins TRBV4-1 to TRBJ2-5, with a possible D match to TRBD2 (6 bases). V was trimmed by 2 bases and J by 1 base, leaving 17 bases between them. The CDR3 is made up of 17 amino acids. In germline, CDR1 is MGHRA, CDR2 YSYEKL. CDR3 protein: CASSQFGWAGFQETQYF. The CDR3 DNA reads TGCGCCAGCAGCCAATTCGGGTGGGCGGGGTTCCAAGAGACCCAGTACTTC.